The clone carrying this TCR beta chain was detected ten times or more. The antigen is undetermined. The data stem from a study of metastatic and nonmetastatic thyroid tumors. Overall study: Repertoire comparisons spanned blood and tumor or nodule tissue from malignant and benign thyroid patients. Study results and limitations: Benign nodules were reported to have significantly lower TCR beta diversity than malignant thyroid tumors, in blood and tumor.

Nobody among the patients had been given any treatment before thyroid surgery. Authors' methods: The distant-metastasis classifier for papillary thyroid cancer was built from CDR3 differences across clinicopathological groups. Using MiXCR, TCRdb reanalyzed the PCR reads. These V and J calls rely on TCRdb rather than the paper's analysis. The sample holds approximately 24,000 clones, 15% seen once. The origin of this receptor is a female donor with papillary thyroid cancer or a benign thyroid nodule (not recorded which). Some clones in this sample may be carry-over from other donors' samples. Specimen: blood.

The CDR3 loop is CASSPYPGTANTEAFF. CDR3 nucleotide sequence: TGCGCCAGCAGCCCATATCCCGGGACAGCGAACACTGAAGCTTTCTTT. The chain couples TRBV4-1 to TRBJ1-1; 7 nucleotides align to TRBD1. Germline V CDR1 and CDR2: MGHRA, YSYEKL. J gave up 1 base and V 4 bases, and 9 bases lay outside the gene matches. The CDR3 totals 16 residues.